The 24 T cell receptor beta chains below come from one sample, sequenced in a study of blood T cell repertoires in COVID-19. The table came from immunoSEQ multiplex PCR; TCRdb's copy has only in-frame clones and leaves some out. The table has approximately 230,000 clones, 65% to 85% seen once. The specimen was peripheral blood. Source of these receptors: a woman in her forties with active or convalescent COVID-19.

V gene TRBV18 combines with J gene TRBJ2-1, with 12 positions matching TRBD2. Germline assignment: CDR1 KGHSH and CDR2 LQKENI. J gave up 10 bases and V 2 bases, and 6 bases lay outside the gene matches. The length of the CDR3 is 15 residues. CDR3: CASSPYAGLAGEQFF. CDR3 DNA: TGTGCCAGCTCACCATACGCGGGACTAGCGGGCGAGCAGTTCTTC.

The chain is built from TRBV18 and TRBJ1-2, with 7 nucleotides matching TRBD1. The CDR3 is 15 residues long. The V gene end was trimmed by 3 bases and the J gene end by 2 bases; junction bases not matched to a gene: 6. Germline assignment: CDR1 KGHSH and CDR2 LQKENI. CDR3 in amino acids: CASSPEGAGNYGYTF. In DNA, the CDR3 is TGTGCCAGCTCACCGGAGGGGGCCGGAAACTATGGCTACACCTTC.

Concerning this clone itself: This CDR3 is also generated by other DNA sequences in the sample. CDR3 loop: CASSLGQDYEQYV. The CDR3, as DNA: TGTGCCAGCAGCTTGGGACAGGACTACGAGCAGTACGTC. The V and J genes are TRBV7-9 and TRBJ2-7; 8 bases line up with TRBD1. From germline, CDR1 is SEHNR and CDR2 FQNEAQ (reference sequence). V shed 3 bases, J shed 3 bases, and the junction held 1 base outside the gene matches. The CDR3 extends over 13 amino acids.

The chain uses TRBV20-1 and TRBJ1-5, with 9 positions matching TRBD1. J lost 11 bases, V lost 1 base, and 0 bases had no gene match. Germline-derived CDR1 and CDR2 are DFQATT and SNEGSKA (reference sequence). This CDR3 is built from 11 residues. The CDR3 sequence is CSARGQGAQHF. Here the CDR3 DNA reads TGCAGTGCTAGAGGACAGGGGGCCCAGCATTTT.

J is TRBJ1-2 and V is TRBV2; D gene ambiguous. Germline V gives CDR1 SNHLY, CDR2 FYNNEI. Trimming pared 0 bases from V and 8 bases from J, leaving 4 bases between. CDR3 length: 11 residues. CDR3 sequence reads: CASSEARGYTF. For the CDR3, the DNA is TGTGCCAGCAGTGAAGCGCGCGGCTACACCTTC.

With regard to this clone: Other DNA sequences in the sample encode the same CDR3. This chain's CDR3 is CASSPQGSSYNSPLHF. CDR3 sequence (DNA): TGCGCCAGCAGCCCCCAGGGTAGCTCCTATAATTCACCCCTCCACTTT. This chain uses TRBV5-1 with TRBJ1-6; D is perhaps TRBD1 (5 bases). Germline loops: CDR1 SGHRS, CDR2 YFSETQ. V was cut by 4 bases and J by 0 bases, with 11 bases left in between. The CDR3 is 16 residues long.

This sequence joins TRBV11-2 and TRBJ1-1; 7 nucleotides align to TRBD1. V lost 3 bases to trimming and J lost 7 bases; unmatched junction nucleotides: 5. The V gene's germline CDR1 is SGHAT and CDR2 FQNNGV. The CDR3 spans 13 residues. This CDR3 is CASSFGQVNEAFF. The CDR3 DNA reads TGTGCCAGCAGCTTCGGACAGGTTAATGAAGCTTTCTTT.

The CDR3 region has the DNA TGTGCCAGCAGCTTGCGGAGTGATTCCGGGAAACTGTTTTTT. Its protein is CASSLRSDSGKLFF. The gene calls are TRBV5-5 and TRBJ1-4; D not resolved. V lost 1 base and J 11 bases, leaving 15 bases between the germline ends. Germline V lookup: CDR1 SGHKS, CDR2 YYEKEE (reference sequence). The CDR3 contains 14 residues. Full variable domain (remainder filled in from reference TRBV5-5 and TRBJ1-4): DAGVTQSPTHLIKTRGQQVTLRCSPISGHKSVSWYQQVLGQGPQFIFQYYEKEERGRGNFPDRFSARQFPNYSSELNVNALLLGDSALYLCASSLRSDSGKLFFGSGTQLSVL.

A few counts support this clone. The chain's CDR3 is CASSLAGDEQFF. The CDR3 DNA is TGCGCCAGCAGCTTGGCAGGCGATGAGCAGTTCTTC. The chain combines TRBV5-1 with TRBJ2-1; D is unresolved. Looked up from germline, CDR1 is SGHRS and CDR2 is YFSETQ. This CDR3 is built from 12 residues. Trimming took off 0 bases at V and 8 bases at J, with 6 bases between the two ends. The whole variable domain, filled in from reference TRBV5-1 and TRBJ2-1, reads KAGVTQTPRYLIKTRGQQVTLSCSPISGHRSVSWYQQTPGQGLQFLFEYFSETQRNKGNFPGRFSGRQFSNSRSEMNVSTLELGDSALYLCASSLAGDEQFFGPGTRLTVL.

This clone was recorded only once. This chain joins TRBV19 and TRBJ1-2; no definite D call. The CDR3 contains 14 residues. The germline V gene encodes CDR1 LNHDA and CDR2 SQIVND (reference sequence). V dropped 8 bases and J dropped 4 bases, with 17 bases sitting between them. CDR3 loop: CASQTEGLGYGYTF. In DNA form, the CDR3 reads TGTGCCAGTCAAACGGAGGGCCTGGGCTATGGCTACACCTTC.

This clone was observed a few times. V gene TRBV7-9 combines with J gene TRBJ2-1, with TRBD1 matching over 7 bases. V dropped 8 bases and J dropped 3; count of bases not matched to a gene: 7. Germline V lookup: CDR1 SEHNR, CDR2 FQNEAQ (reference sequence). The CDR3 loop spans 14 amino acids. CDR3 sequence reads: CASYGDSHYNEQFF. The CDR3 nucleotides read TGTGCCAGCTACGGGGACAGTCACTACAATGAGCAGTTCTTC.

The rearrangement links TRBV10-1 to TRBJ2-6, with 9 bases lining up with TRBD1. Trimming at V came to 7 bases and at J to 2 bases, leaving 12 bases not matched to a gene. CDR1 WNHNN and CDR2 SYGVQD come from the germline V gene (reference sequence). This CDR3 spans 18 amino acids. The CDR3 loop reads CASTPQGDREAGANVLTF. CDR3 DNA: TGCGCCAGCACACCTCAGGGGGACAGGGAGGCTGGGGCCAACGTCCTGACTTTC.

This clone was seen only a few times. This chain connects TRBV5-1 to TRBJ1-2; a weak D match, TRBD1 (5 bases). This CDR3 is 17 amino acids long. Germline V gives CDR1 SGHRS, CDR2 YFSETQ. Trimming cost V 3 bases and J 0 bases, with 18 bases left between them. Here the CDR3 reads CASSSAGDPVTNYGYTF. The CDR3 nucleotides read TGCGCCAGCAGCTCCGCGGGGGACCCTGTGACTAACTATGGCTACACCTTC. Drawing the rest from reference TRBV5-1 and TRBJ1-2, the complete variable domain is KAGVTQTPRYLIKTRGQQVTLSCSPISGHRSVSWYQQTPGQGLQFLFEYFSETQRNKGNFPGRFSGRQFSNSRSEMNVSTLELGDSALYLCASSSAGDPVTNYGYTFGSGTRLTVV.

DNA for the CDR3: TGTGCCACCAGCAGAGACGCCCCGGCGGGTATTCAAGAGACCCAGTACTTC. Translation: CATSRDAPAGIQETQYF. This chain connects TRBV15 to TRBJ2-5; tentatively, D is TRBD2 (5 bases). Germline assignment: CDR1 LNHNV and CDR2 YYDKDF (reference sequence). Between the trimmed V and J ends, which lost 0 bases and 2 bases, there was a span of 16 bases. The CDR3 runs 17 residues.

J is TRBJ1-1 and V is TRBV5-1; perhaps TRBD1 as D (6 bases). The CDR3 sequence is 14 residues long. CDR1 SGHRS and CDR2 YFSETQ come from the germline V gene. V was trimmed by 4 bases and J by 1 base, leaving 11 bases between them. CDR3 in DNA: TGCGCCAGCAGCCCGGACAGTCCGAACACTGAAGCTTTCTTT. Encoded protein: CASSPDSPNTEAFF.

For this clone: One end of the junction varies from germline; a read error may be responsible. The V call is TRBV28, the J call TRBJ2-7; 8 bases line up with TRBD2. Germline values: CDR1 MDHEN, CDR2 SYDVKM. This CDR3 has 14 amino acids. CDR3 nucleotides: TGTGCCACCAGTCGAGTCGGGACTAGCTACGAGCAGTACTTC. The encoded protein is CATSRVGTSYEQYF. Full variable domain (remainder filled in from reference TRBV28 and TRBJ2-7): DVKVTQSSRYLVKRTGEKVFLECVQDMDHENMFWYRQDPGLGLRLIYFSYDVKMKEKGDIPEGYSVSREKKERFSLILESASTNQTSMYLCATSRVGTSYEQYFGPGTRLTVT.

The chain employs TRBV5-6 and TRBJ1-6; 12 nucleotides line up with TRBD1. J lost 6 bases, V lost 0 bases, and 7 bases had no gene match. The length of the CDR3 is 18 residues. Germline V gene lookup returns CDR1 SGHDT and CDR2 YYEEEE. The CDR3: CASSLAGTGGFGNSPLHF. In DNA form, the CDR3 reads TGTGCCAGCAGCTTGGCCGGGACAGGGGGCTTCGGTAATTCACCCCTCCACTTT.

The V call is TRBV11-2, the J call TRBJ2-7; TRBD2 might be the D (5 bases). Germline V gene data show CDR1 as SGHAT and CDR2 as FQNNGV. The CDR3 length is 15 residues. V lost 1 base to trimming and J lost 0 bases, with 10 bases between them. As DNA, the CDR3 is TGTGCCAGCAGCTTAGCGGGGATGTACTCCTACGAGCAGTACTTC. Protein sequence: CASSLAGMYSYEQYF.

CDR3 loop: CASSLGTSGWETQYF. CDR3 DNA sequence: TGCGCCAGCAGCTTGGGGACTAGCGGATGGGAGACCCAGTACTTC. The chain combines TRBV5-1 with TRBJ2-5, with 10 bases aligning to TRBD2. V gave up 0 bases and J gave up 5 bases; unmatched junction bases: 4. Germline CDR1 and CDR2: SGHRS and YFSETQ. CDR3 length: 15 amino acids.

There are many counts of this clone. The chain joins TRBV6-5 to TRBJ1-2, with D tentatively TRBD1 (6 bases). Between the trimmed V and J ends, which lost 6 bases and 3 bases, there was a span of 17 bases. This CDR3 comprises 15 residues. Germline V lookup: CDR1 MNHEY, CDR2 SVGAGI. This CDR3 is CASRPLRGGYYGYTF. The CDR3 DNA reads TGTGCCAGCAGGCCTCTCCGGGGGGGCTACTATGGCTACACCTTC.

The chain links TRBV7-6 to TRBJ1-1; no clear D gene. This CDR3 is 17 amino acids long. The germline V gene encodes CDR1 SGHVS and CDR2 FNYEAQ. V was shortened by 2 bases and J by 0 bases, with 16 bases between the two germline ends. CDR3 sequence: CASSLRRLGDLNTEAFF. CDR3 sequence (DNA): TGTGCCAGCAGCTTACGCCGCTTAGGAGACTTGAACACTGAAGCTTTCTTT.

The chain recombines TRBV18 with TRBJ2-4, with 7 bases identical to TRBD2. The CDR3 runs to 15 residues. The germline CDR1 and CDR2 sequences are KGHSH and LQKENI. With V trimmed by 0 bases and J by 4 bases, 3 bases remained unmatched. The CDR3, as DNA: TGTGCCAGCTCACCACCGGCTAGCGGTAAAAACATTCAGTACTTC. Amino acids: CASSPPASGKNIQYF. Looking up the rest from reference TRBV18 and TRBJ2-4 gives the full variable domain: NAGVMQNPRHLVRRRGQEARLRCSPMKGHSHVYWYRQLPEEGLKFMVYLQKENIIDESGMPKERFSAEFPKEGPSILRIQQVVRGDSAAYFCASSPPASGKNIQYFGAGTRLSVL.

The chain recombines TRBV27 with TRBJ1-6, with 9 bases fitting TRBD1. The CDR3 length is 14 residues. The J segment lost 10 bases and the V segment lost 5 bases, leaving 6 bases of the junction unmatched. The V gene's germline CDR1 is MNHEY and CDR2 SMNVEV (reference sequence). The CDR3, as DNA: TGTGCCAGCAGTCTCCTGGACAGGGGCTCACCCCTCCACTTT. Protein: CASSLLDRGSPLHF.

In this sample, this clone turned up once. The chain uses TRBV18 and TRBJ1-2, with a weak D call TRBD1 (5 bases). This CDR3 region has 13 residues. Germline CDR1 reads KGHSH; CDR2 reads LQKENI. The V and J ends lost 4 bases and 6 bases respectively, with 12 bases between them. The CDR3 DNA is TGTGCCAGCTCACGCGGGACGCGGGATGGCTACACCTTC. As protein: CASSRGTRDGYTF.